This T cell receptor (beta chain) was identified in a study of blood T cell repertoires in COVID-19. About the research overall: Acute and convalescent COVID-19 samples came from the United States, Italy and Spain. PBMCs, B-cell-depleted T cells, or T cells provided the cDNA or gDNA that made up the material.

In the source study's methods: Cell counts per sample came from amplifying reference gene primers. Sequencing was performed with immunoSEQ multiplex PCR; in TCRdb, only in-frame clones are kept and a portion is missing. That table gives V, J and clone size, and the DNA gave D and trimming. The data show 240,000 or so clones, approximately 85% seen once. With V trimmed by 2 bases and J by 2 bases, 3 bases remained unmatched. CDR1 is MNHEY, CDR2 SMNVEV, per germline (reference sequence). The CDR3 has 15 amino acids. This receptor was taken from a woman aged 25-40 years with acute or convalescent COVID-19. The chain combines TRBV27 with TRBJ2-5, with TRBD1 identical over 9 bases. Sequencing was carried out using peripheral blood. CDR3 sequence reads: CASSLIDRGQETQYF. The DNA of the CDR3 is TGTGCCAGCAGTTTAATAGACAGGGGGCAAGAGACCCAGTACTTC.